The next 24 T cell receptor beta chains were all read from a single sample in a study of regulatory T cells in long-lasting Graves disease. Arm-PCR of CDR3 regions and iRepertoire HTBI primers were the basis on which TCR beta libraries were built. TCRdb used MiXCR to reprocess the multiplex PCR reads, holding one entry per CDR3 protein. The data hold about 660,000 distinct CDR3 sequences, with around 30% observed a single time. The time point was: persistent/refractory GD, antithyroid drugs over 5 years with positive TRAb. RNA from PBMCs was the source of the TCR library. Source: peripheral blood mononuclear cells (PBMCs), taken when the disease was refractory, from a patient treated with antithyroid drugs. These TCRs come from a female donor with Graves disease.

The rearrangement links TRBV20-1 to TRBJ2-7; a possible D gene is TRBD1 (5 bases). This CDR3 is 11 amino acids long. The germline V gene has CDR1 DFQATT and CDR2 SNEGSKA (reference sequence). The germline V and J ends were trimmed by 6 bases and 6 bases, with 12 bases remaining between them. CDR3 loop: CSAADSFEQYF. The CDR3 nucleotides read TGCAGTGCAGCCGACAGTTTCGAGCAGTACTTC.

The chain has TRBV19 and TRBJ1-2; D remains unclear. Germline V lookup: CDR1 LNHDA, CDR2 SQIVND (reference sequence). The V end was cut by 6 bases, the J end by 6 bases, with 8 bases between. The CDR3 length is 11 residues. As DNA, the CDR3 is TGTGCCAGTAGGGAGTTGAATGGCTACACCTTC. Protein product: CASRELNGYTF.

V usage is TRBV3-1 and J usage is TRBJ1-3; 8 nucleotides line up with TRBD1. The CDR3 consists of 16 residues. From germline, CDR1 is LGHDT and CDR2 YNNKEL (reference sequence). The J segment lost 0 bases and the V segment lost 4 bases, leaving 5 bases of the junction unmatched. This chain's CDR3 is CASSLITGGSGNTIYF. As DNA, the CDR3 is TGTGCCAGCAGCCTAATTACAGGGGGCTCTGGAAACACCATATATTTT.

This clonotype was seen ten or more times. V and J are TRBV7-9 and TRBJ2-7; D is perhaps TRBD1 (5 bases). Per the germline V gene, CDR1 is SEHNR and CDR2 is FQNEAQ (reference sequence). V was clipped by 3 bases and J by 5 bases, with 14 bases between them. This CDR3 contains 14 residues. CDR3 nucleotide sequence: TGTGCCAGCAGCTTTTGGCAGGGTCGGAACGAGCAGTACTTC. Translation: CASSFWQGRNEQYF.

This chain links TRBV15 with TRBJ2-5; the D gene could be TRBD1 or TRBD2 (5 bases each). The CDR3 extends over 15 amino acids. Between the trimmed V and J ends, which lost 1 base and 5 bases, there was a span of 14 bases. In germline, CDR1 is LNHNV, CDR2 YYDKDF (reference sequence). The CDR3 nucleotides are TGTGCCACCAGCAGAGCCGGGCCGGGGCTGGAGACCCAGTACTTC. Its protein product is CATSRAGPGLETQYF.

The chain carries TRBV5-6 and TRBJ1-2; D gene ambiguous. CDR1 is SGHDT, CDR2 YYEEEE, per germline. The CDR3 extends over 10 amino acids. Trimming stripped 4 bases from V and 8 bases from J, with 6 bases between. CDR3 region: CASSGPGYTF. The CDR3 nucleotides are TGTGCCAGCAGCGGACCCGGCTACACCTTC. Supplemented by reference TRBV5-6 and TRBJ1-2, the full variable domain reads DAGVTQSPTHLIKTRGQQVTLRCSPKSGHDTVSWYQQALGQGPQFIFQYYEEEERQRGNFPDRFSGHQFPNYSSELNVNALLLGDSALYLCASSGPGYTFGSGTRLTVV.

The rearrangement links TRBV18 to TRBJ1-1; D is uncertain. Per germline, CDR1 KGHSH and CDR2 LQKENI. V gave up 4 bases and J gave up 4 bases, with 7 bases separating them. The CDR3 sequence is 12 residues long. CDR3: CASSHYSTEAFF. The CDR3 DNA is TGTGCCAGCTCACACTATTCCACTGAAGCTTTCTTT.

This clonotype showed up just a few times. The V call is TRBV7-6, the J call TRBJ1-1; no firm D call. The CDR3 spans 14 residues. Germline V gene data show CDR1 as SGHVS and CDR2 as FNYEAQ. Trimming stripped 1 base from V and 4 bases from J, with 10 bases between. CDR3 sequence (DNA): TGTGCCAGCAGCTTAGTTTCGGGTCCCACTGAAGCTTTCTTT. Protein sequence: CASSLVSGPTEAFF.

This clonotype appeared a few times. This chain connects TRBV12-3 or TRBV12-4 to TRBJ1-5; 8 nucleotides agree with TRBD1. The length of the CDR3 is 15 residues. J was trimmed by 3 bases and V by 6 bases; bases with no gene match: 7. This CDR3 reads CASRNGQGTNQPQHF. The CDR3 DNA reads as TGTGCCAGCAGGAACGGACAGGGTACCAATCAGCCCCAGCATTTT.

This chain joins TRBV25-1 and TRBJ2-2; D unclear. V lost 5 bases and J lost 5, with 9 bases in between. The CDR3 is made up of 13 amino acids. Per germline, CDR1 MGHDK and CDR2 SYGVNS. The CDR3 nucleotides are TGTGCCAGCAGTACCGAAAGAACCGGGGAGCTGTTTTTT. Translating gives CASSTERTGELFF.

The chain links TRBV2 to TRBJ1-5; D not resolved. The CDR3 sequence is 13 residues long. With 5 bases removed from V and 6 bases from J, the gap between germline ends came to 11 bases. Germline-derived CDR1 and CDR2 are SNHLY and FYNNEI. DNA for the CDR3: TGTGCCAGCAGTCCTGGAAGTAGTCAGCCCCAGCATTTT. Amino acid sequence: CASSPGSSQPQHF. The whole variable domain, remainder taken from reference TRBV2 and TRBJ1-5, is EPEVTQTPSHQVTQMGQEVILRCVPISNHLYFYWYRQILGQKVEFLVSFYNNEISEKSEIFDDQFSVERPDGSNFTLKIRSTKLEDSAMYFCASSPGSSQPQHFGDGTRLSIL.

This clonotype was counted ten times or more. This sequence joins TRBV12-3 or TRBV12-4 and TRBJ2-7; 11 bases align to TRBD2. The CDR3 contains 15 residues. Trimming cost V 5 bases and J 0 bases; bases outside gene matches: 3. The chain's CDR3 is CASSDSGRASYEQYF. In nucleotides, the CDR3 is TGTGCCAGCAGTGATAGCGGGAGGGCCTCCTACGAGCAGTACTTC.

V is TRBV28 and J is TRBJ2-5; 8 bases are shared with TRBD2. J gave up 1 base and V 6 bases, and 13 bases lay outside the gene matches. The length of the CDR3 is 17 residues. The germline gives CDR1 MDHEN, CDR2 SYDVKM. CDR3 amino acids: CASRTSSGREAQETQYF. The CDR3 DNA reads TGTGCCAGCAGAACCTCCTCGGGGCGGGAGGCCCAAGAGACCCAGTACTTC.

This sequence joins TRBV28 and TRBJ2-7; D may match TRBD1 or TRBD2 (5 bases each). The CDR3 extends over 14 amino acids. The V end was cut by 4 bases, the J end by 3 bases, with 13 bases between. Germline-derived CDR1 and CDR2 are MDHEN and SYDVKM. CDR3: CASSSLGEDYEQYF. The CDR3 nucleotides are TGTGCCAGCAGTTCCCTGGGGGAAGACTACGAGCAGTACTTC. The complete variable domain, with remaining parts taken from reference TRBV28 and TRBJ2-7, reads DVKVTQSSRYLVKRTGEKVFLECVQDMDHENMFWYRQDPGLGLRLIYFSYDVKMKEKGDIPEGYSVSREKKERFSLILESASTNQTSMYLCASSSLGEDYEQYFGPGTRLTVT.

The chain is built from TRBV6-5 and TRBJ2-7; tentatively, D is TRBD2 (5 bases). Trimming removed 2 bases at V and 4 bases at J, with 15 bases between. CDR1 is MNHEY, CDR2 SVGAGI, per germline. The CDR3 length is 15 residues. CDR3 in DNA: TGTGCCAGCAGTTACGGAAACGGGGATCTATACGAGCAGTACTTC. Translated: CASSYGNGDLYEQYF.

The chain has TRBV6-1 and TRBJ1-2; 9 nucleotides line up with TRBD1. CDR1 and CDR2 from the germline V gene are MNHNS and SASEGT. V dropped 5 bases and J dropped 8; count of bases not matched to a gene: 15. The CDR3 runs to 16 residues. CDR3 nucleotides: TGTGCCAGCAGTCGACCCGGGACAGGGTATGAAGTGGGCTACACCTTC. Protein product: CASSRPGTGYEVGYTF.

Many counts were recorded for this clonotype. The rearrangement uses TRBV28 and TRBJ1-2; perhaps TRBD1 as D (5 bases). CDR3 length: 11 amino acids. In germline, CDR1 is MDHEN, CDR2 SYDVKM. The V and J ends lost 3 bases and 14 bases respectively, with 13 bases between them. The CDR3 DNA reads TGTGCCAGCAGTTTCCTCGGGACGATAACCTTC. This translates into CASSFLGTITF.

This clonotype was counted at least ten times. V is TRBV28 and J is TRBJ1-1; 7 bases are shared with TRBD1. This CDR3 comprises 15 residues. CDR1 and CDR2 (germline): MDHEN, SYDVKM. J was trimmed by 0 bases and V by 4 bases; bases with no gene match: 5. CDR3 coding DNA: TGTGCCAGCAGTTACGGAGGGACAGTGAACACTGAAGCTTTCTTT. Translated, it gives CASSYGGTVNTEAFF.

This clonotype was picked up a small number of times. This chain's CDR3 is CASSSRRGRTMVSGANVLTF. CDR3 DNA sequence: TGTGCCAGCAGCTCTAGACGGGGGCGCACAATGGTGTCTGGGGCCAACGTCCTGACTTTC. The gene calls are TRBV7-2 and TRBJ2-6, with D perhaps given as TRBD1 or TRBD2 (6 bases each). This CDR3 spans 20 amino acids. From germline, CDR1 is SGHTA and CDR2 FQGNSA. V shed 4 bases and J shed 1 base, with 23 bases lying between them.

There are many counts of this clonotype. The CDR3 reads CASEEQGQNNSPLHF. The CDR3 DNA sequence: TGTGCCAGCGAGGAACAAGGGCAGAATAATTCACCCCTCCACTTT. The rearrangement joins TRBV2 to TRBJ1-6; D is unresolved. Germline CDR1 reads SNHLY; CDR2 reads FYNNEI. There are 15 residues in the CDR3. The V gene lost 8 bases and the J gene lost 5 bases, with 16 bases spanning the gap.

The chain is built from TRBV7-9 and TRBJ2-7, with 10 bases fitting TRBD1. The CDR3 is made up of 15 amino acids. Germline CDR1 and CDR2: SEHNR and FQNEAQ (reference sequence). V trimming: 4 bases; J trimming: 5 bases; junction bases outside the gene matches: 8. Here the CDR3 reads CASSSTPTGGHEQYF. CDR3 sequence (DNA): TGTGCCAGCAGCTCAACCCCGACAGGGGGCCACGAGCAGTACTTC.

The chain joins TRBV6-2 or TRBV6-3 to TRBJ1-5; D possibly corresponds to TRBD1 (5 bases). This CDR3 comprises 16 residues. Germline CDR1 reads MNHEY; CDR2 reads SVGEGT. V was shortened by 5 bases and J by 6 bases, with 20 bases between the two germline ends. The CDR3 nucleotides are TGTGCCAGCAGTGATTCTGGAAGGGGTCATCCTCAGCCCCAGCATTTT. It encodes CASSDSGRGHPQPQHF.

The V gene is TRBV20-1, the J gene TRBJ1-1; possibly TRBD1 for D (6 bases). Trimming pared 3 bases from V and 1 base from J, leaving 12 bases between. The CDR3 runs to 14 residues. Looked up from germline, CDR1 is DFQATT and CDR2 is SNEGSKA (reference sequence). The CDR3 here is CSARVPGQNTEAFF. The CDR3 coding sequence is TGCAGTGCTAGGGTTCCGGGACAGAACACTGAAGCTTTCTTT.

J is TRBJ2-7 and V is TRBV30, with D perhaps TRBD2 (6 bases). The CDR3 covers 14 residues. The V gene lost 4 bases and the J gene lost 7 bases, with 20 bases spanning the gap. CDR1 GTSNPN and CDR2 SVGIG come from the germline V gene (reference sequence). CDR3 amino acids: CAWNPPGGLREQYF. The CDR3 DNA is TGTGCCTGGAACCCCCCTGGAGGGCTCCGGGAGCAGTACTTC.